A single sample gave rise to the 14 T cell receptor beta chains below, sequenced in a study of blood T cell repertoires in COVID-19. Profiled with immunoSEQ multiplex PCR; TCRdb holds only in-frame clones, not every one. The table records 140,000 or so clones, under 85% of them present only once. Sequenced material: peripheral blood. Receptor source: a man in his fifties or sixties with active or convalescent COVID-19.

The chain links TRBV19 to TRBJ2-1; 8 bases match TRBD2. With V trimmed by 3 bases and J by 2 bases, 6 bases remained unmatched. CDR1 is LNHDA, CDR2 SQIVND, per germline (reference sequence). The CDR3 loop spans 16 amino acids. For the CDR3, the DNA is TGTGCCAGTAGTATTGAACTAGCGGTCCCCTACAATGAGCAGTTCTTC. Its translation is CASSIELAVPYNEQFF.

The chain joins TRBV9 to TRBJ2-5; weak D call: TRBD1 (5 bases). The germline V and J ends were trimmed by 3 bases and 4 bases, with 16 bases remaining between them. The CDR3 extends over 15 amino acids. Germline CDR1 is SGDLS and CDR2 is YYNGEE. The CDR3: CASSDPGNPIETQYF. In DNA, the CDR3 is TGTGCCAGCAGCGACCCAGGGAATCCAATAGAGACCCAGTACTTC. Combining the CDR3 with reference TRBV9 and TRBJ2-5 gives the whole variable domain DSGVTQTPKHLITATGQRVTLRCSPRSGDLSVYWYQQSLDQGLQFLIQYYNGEERAKGNILERFSAQQFPDLHSELNLSSLELGDSALYFCASSDPGNPIETQYFGPGTRLLVL.

The CDR3 region is CASSLPGTGGSYEQYF. The CDR3 nucleotides read TGTGCCAGCAGCTTGCCCGGGACAGGGGGCTCTTACGAGCAGTACTTC. V gene TRBV5-4 combines with J gene TRBJ2-7; 12 nucleotides line up with TRBD1. The CDR3 is 16 amino acids. Germline CDR1 is SGHNT and CDR2 is YYREEE (reference sequence). V trimming: 1 base; J trimming: 4 bases; junction bases outside the gene matches: 6.

J is TRBJ1-4 and V is TRBV3-1 (or the pseudogene TRBV3-2); 9 positions match TRBD1. With V trimmed by 1 base and J by 6 bases, 3 bases remained unmatched. In germline, CDR1 is LGHDT, CDR2 YNNKEL (reference sequence). CDR3 length equals 15 residues. CDR3 sequence reads: CASSQAGTGHEKLFF. In nucleotides, the CDR3 is TGTGCCAGCAGCCAAGCCGGGACAGGGCATGAAAAACTGTTTTTT.

Only a few counts were recorded for this clone. This chain connects TRBV10-3 to TRBJ1-1; 7 positions match TRBD1. Germline assignment: CDR1 ENHRY and CDR2 SYGVKD. The CDR3 runs 14 residues. V lost 10 bases and J lost 0; bases outside the gene matches: 8. CDR3 sequence (DNA): TGTGCCACCCAGGACAGGTTCATGAACACTGAAGCTTTCTTT. Its translation is CATQDRFMNTEAFF.

V and J are TRBV7-9 and TRBJ1-2; TRBD1 is a possible D gene (5 bases). V was shortened by 0 bases and J by 4 bases, with 15 bases between the two germline ends. The germline V gene has CDR1 SEHNR and CDR2 FQNEAQ (reference sequence). The CDR3 runs 16 residues. CDR3 amino acids: CASSLAGVGQPYGYTF. The CDR3 nucleotides read TGTGCCAGCAGCTTAGCGGGTGTGGGGCAGCCCTATGGCTACACCTTC.

The chain has TRBV28 and TRBJ1-5; a possible D gene is TRBD1 (5 bases). The CDR3 consists of 17 residues. From germline, CDR1 is MDHEN and CDR2 SYDVKM. Trimming removed 7 bases from V and 1 base from J, with 20 bases in between. The CDR3 loop is CASTSLSRGESNQPQHF. DNA of the CDR3: TGTGCCAGCACCTCATTAAGTAGGGGTGAGAGCAATCAGCCCCAGCATTTT. Using reference TRBV28 and TRBJ1-5 for the parts outside the CDR3, the full variable domain is DVKVTQSSRYLVKRTGEKVFLECVQDMDHENMFWYRQDPGLGLRLIYFSYDVKMKEKGDIPEGYSVSREKKERFSLILESASTNQTSMYLCASTSLSRGESNQPQHFGDGTRLSIL.

This rearrangement joins TRBV6-6 to TRBJ1-2; weak D call: TRBD1 (6 bases). V lost 5 bases and J lost 0, with 10 bases in between. CDR1 and CDR2 from the germline V gene are MNHNY and SVGAGI (reference sequence). The CDR3 contains 14 residues. This CDR3 reads CASSTQGTNYGYTF. The CDR3, as DNA: TGTGCCAGCAGTACACAGGGAACTAACTATGGCTACACCTTC.

This clone was seen a single time. As DNA, the CDR3 is TGTGCCAGTAAAATAGGGGGCGCGAGGCAGCCCCAGCATTTT. Its protein product is CASKIGGARQPQHF. This sequence joins TRBV19 and TRBJ1-5, with 7 bases fitting TRBD1. After removal of 7 bases from V and 7 bases from J, the junction contained 10 bases not matched to a gene. Germline V gene lookup returns CDR1 LNHDA and CDR2 SQIVND (reference sequence). The CDR3 spans 14 residues.

A remark on this clone: An end of the junction differs from the germline gene, which may be a read error. CDR3 residues: CASSGGLAAPGHF. CDR3 coding DNA: TGTGCCAGCAGTGGGGGACTAGCGGCCCCGGGACATTTT. The chain couples TRBV2 to TRBJ2-3; 11 bases match TRBD2. Germline CDR1 and CDR2: SNHLY and FYNNEI. The CDR3 sequence is 13 residues long. Variable domain in full (rest from reference TRBV2 and TRBJ2-3): EPEVTQTPSHQVTQMGQEVILRCVPISNHLYFYWYRQILGQKVEFLVSFYNNEISEKSEIFDDQFSVERPDGSNFTLKIRSTKLEDSAMYFCASSGGLAAPGHFGPGTRLTVL.

The chain joins TRBV19 to TRBJ1-5; TRBD1 matches at 8 bases. The length of the CDR3 is 15 residues. V shed 4 bases, J shed 4 bases, and the junction held 6 bases outside the gene matches. Germline assignment: CDR1 LNHDA and CDR2 SQIVND (reference sequence). Here the CDR3 reads CASSTPQGANQPQHF. CDR3 in DNA: TGTGCCAGTAGTACGCCGCAGGGGGCAAATCAGCCCCAGCATTTT.

V usage is TRBV2 and J usage is TRBJ1-6, with D maybe TRBD1 (6 bases). This CDR3 contains 13 residues. CDR1 is SNHLY, CDR2 FYNNEI, per germline. With 9 bases removed from V and 9 bases from J, the gap between germline ends came to 15 bases. The CDR3 protein is CASRGQGTSPLHF. CDR3 sequence (DNA): TGTGCCAGTCGTGGGCAGGGGACTTCACCCCTCCACTTT.

This clone has more than one count but fewer than ten. The chain combines TRBV28 with TRBJ2-7; D remains unclear. This CDR3 spans 14 amino acids. V was pared by 3 bases and J by 0 bases, with 9 bases between. CDR1 and CDR2 from the germline V gene are MDHEN and SYDVKM. The DNA for the CDR3 is TGTGCCAGCAGTTTGGCTGCCAGCTCCTACGAGCAGTACTTC. Residues: CASSLAASSYEQYF. Variable domain in full (rest from reference TRBV28 and TRBJ2-7): DVKVTQSSRYLVKRTGEKVFLECVQDMDHENMFWYRQDPGLGLRLIYFSYDVKMKEKGDIPEGYSVSREKKERFSLILESASTNQTSMYLCASSLAASSYEQYFGPGTRLTVT.

The rearrangement uses TRBV7-9 and TRBJ2-1; D possibly corresponds to TRBD1 (6 bases). The V gene's germline CDR1 is SEHNR and CDR2 FQNEAQ (reference sequence). V was clipped by 1 base and J by 8 bases, with 24 bases between them. The CDR3 length is 18 residues. The CDR3 bases are TGTGCCAGCAGCTTAGAGGGGCGGGTCAGGGGCAAGTACGATGAGCAGTTCTTC. Translated: CASSLEGRVRGKYDEQFF.